The 3 T cell receptor beta chains in this list originate from one sample, sequenced in a study of beta chain features in type 1 diabetes listed by TCRdb under 2018. The library was prepared using the immunoSEQ multiplex PCR assay. The entire isolated RNA was reverse transcribed using the High Capacity cDNA Reverse Transcription Kit, and thus expressed TCRB transcripts were sequenced. In its TCRdb copy, this immuneACCESS table keeps in-frame sequences only and misses some clones. Where compared with another copy, unresolved V genes explain less than half of these, and the others have no known cause. The sample includes hundreds of thousands of clones, with about 29% observed a single time. Around 0.065% of the sample lies in the top ten. The sequenced sample consisted of naive CD4+ T cells from blood. The cell subset or site label, as the study defines it: true naive CD4+ T cells. These receptors originate from a man between 18 and 29 years old in good health.

This clone turned up a few times. The rearrangement uses TRBV30 and TRBJ2-4, with a weak D call TRBD2 (7 bases). The CDR3 extends over 14 amino acids. Trimming left V 2 bases short and J 5 bases short, with 13 bases between. Germline-derived CDR1 and CDR2 are GTSNPN and SVGIG (reference sequence). The CDR3 bases are TGTGCCTGGAGTCCACAGGGAGGGGAAAACATTCAGTACTTC. Translation gives CAWSPQGGENIQYF.

The chain uses TRBV9 and TRBJ2-1, with D perhaps TRBD2 (6 bases). The V end was cut by 3 bases, the J end by 2 bases, with 12 bases between. Germline CDR1 reads SGDLS; CDR2 reads YYNGEE. This CDR3 is 15 amino acids long. CDR3 amino acids: CASSASGSTYNEQFF. Here the CDR3 DNA reads TGTGCCAGCAGCGCCTCCGGGAGCACCTACAATGAGCAGTTCTTC.

This clone was recorded a few times. The chain is built from TRBV5-4 and TRBJ2-1; 8 nucleotides line up with TRBD2. After removal of 0 bases from V and 7 bases from J, the junction contained 6 bases not matched to a gene. Per germline, CDR1 SGHNT and CDR2 YYREEE (reference sequence). The CDR3 consists of 15 residues. As DNA, the CDR3 is TGTGCCAGCAGCTTGGACCCCGGGACTAGGAATGAGCAGTTCTTC. Residues: CASSLDPGTRNEQFF. The variable domain in full, completed from reference TRBV5-4 and TRBJ2-1, reads ETGVTQSPTHLIKTRGQQVTLRCSSQSGHNTVSWYQQALGQGPQFIFQYYREEENGRGNFPPRFSGLQFPNYSSELNVNALELDDSALYLCASSLDPGTRNEQFFGPGTRLTVL.